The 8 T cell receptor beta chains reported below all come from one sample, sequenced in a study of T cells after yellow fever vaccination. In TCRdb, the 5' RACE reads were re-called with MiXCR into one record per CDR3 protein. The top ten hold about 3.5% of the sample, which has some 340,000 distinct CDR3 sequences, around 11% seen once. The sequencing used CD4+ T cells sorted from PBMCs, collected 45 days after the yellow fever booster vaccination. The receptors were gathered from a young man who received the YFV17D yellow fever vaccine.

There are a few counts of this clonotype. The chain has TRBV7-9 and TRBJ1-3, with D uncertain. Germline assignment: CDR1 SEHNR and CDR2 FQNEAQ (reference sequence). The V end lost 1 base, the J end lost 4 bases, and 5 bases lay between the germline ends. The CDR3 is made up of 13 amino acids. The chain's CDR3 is CASSLGLGNTIYF. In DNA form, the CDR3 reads TGTGCCAGCAGCTTAGGATTGGGAAACACCATATATTTT.

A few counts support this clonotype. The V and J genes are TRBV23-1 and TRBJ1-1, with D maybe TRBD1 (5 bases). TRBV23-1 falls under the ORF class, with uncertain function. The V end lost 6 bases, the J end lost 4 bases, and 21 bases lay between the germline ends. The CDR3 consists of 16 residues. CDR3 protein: CASSHPGEGRGTEAFF. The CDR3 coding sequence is TGCGCCAGCAGCCACCCCGGGGAGGGAAGGGGCACTGAAGCTTTCTTT.

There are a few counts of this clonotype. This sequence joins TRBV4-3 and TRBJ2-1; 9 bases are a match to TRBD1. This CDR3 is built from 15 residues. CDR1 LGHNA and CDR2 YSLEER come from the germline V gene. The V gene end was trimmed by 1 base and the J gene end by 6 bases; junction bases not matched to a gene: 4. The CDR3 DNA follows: TGCGCCAGCAGCCAAGCCGGGACAGGGCTCAATGAGCAGTTCTTC. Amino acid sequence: CASSQAGTGLNEQFF.

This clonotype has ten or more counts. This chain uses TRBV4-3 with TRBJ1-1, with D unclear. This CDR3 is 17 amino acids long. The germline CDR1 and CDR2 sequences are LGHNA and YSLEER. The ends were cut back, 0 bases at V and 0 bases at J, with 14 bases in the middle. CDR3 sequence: CASSQEARRGVNTEAFF. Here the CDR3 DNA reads TGCGCCAGCAGCCAAGAAGCGAGACGAGGTGTGAACACTGAAGCTTTCTTT.

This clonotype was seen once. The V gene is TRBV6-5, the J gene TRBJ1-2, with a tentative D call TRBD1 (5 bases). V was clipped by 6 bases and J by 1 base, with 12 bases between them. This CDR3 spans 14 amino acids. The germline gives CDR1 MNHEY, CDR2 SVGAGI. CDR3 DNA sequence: TGTGCCAGCAGAACGGCCCAGGGTAACTATGGCTACACCTTC. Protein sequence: CASRTAQGNYGYTF.

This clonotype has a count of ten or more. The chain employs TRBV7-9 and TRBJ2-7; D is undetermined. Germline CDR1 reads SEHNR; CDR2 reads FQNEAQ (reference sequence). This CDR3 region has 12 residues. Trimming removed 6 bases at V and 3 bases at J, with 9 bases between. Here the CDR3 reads CASSSDGYEQYV. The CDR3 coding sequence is TGTGCCAGCAGTTCGGATGGCTACGAGCAGTACGTC.

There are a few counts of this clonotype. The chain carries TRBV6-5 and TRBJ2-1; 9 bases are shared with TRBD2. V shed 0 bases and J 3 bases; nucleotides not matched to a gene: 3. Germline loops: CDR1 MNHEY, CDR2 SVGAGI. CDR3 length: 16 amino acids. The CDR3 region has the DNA TGTGCCAGCAGTTACTCGACTAGCGGACTCTACAATGAGCAGTTCTTC. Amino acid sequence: CASSYSTSGLYNEQFF.

The CDR3 sequence: CASRYRDRGSPLHF. DNA for the CDR3: TGTGCCAGCAGGTACCGGGACAGGGGTTCACCCCTCCACTTT. The V gene is TRBV6-5, the J gene TRBJ1-6, with TRBD1 identical over 10 bases. The CDR3 is 14 amino acids. CDR1 MNHEY and CDR2 SVGAGI come from the germline V gene. Unmatched junction bases numbered 5, after V lost 6 bases and J lost 9 bases.